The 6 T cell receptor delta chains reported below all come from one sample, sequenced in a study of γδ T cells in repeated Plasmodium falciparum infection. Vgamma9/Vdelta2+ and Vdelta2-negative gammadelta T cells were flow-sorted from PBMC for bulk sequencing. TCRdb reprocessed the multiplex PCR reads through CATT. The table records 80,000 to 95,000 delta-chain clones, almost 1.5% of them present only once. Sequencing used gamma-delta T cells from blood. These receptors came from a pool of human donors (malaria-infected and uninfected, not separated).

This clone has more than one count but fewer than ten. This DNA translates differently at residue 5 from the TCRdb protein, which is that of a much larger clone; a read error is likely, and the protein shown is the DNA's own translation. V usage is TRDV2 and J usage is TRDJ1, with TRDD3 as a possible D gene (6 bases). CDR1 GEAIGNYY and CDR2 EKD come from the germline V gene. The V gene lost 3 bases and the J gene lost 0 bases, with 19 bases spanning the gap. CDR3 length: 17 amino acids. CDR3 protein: CACDDPGAPGDTDKLIF. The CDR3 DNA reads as TGTGCCTGTGACGACCCTGGGGCCCCAGGAGACACCGATAAACTCATCTTT.

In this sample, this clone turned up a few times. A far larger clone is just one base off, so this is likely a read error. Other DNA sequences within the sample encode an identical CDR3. The CDR3 DNA reads as TGTGCCTGTGACACCCGTACTGGGGGATACGACTCCTGGGACACCCGACAAATGTTTTTC. Amino acid sequence: CACDTRTGGYDSWDTRQMFF. For the V gene the call is TRDV2; the J gene has no call; the table's D call, TRDD3, was not checked against the DNA. From germline, CDR1 is GEAIGNYY and CDR2 EKD. The CDR3 has 20 residues.

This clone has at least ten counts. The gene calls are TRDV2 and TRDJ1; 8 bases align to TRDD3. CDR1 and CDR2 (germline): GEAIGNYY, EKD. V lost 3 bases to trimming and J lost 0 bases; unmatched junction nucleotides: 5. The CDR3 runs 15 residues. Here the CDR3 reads CACDRLGEYTDKLIF. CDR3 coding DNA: TGTGCCTGTGACCGTCTGGGGGAATACACCGATAAACTCATCTTT.

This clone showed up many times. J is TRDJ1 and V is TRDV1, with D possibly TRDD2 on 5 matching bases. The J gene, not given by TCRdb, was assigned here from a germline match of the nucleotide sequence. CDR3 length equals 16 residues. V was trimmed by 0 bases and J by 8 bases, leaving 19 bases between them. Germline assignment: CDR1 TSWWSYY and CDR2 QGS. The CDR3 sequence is CALGELPQLPHVKLIF. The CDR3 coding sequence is TGTGCTCTTGGGGAACTGCCCCAGCTTCCCCACGTCAAACTCATCTTT.

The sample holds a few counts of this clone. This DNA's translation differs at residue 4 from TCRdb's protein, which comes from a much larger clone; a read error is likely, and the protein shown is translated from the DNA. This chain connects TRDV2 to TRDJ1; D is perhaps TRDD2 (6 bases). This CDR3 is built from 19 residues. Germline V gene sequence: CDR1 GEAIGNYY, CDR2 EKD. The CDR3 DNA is TGTGCCTGTGGCACCGTCGCGGTCCTACGTGCGCCCAACACCGATAAACTCATCTTT. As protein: CACGTVAVLRAPNTDKLIF.

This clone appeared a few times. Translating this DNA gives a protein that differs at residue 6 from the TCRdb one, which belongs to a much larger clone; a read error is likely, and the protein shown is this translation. CDR3 coding DNA: TGTGCCTTATCGGTAGTGGATTGGGGCACCGATAAACTCATCTTT. Translating gives CALSVVDWGTDKLIF. This chain joins TRDV1 and TRDJ1; tentative D call: TRDD3 (5 bases). Germline V lookup: CDR1 TSWWSYY, CDR2 QGS. This CDR3 is 15 amino acids long.